This T cell receptor (beta chain) came from a study of monozygotic twins with inflammatory bowel disease. From the 5' RACE reads, TCRdb lists one entry per CDR3 protein and no DNA. This repertoire includes approximately 200,000 distinct CDR3 sequences. This CDR3 has 14 amino acids. CDR1 and CDR2 (germline): LGHNA, YNFKEQ. The specimen was blood. This receptor was taken from a human donor with ulcerative colitis or Crohn's disease, or a healthy co-twin of an affected twin (not recorded which). The V gene is TRBV4-2, the J gene TRBJ2-3. This CDR3 is CASSQYGSTDSQYF.